Each of the 12 T cell receptor beta chains below was sequenced from the same sample in a study of cytomegalovirus exposure and HLA in healthy donors. Profiling relied on immunoSEQ multiplex PCR, and the TCRdb table lists in-frame clones only, not all of them. Of tens of thousands of clones in the sample, 95% are singletons; the top ten hold 6.5% to 9%. Sequenced: PBMCs. The origin of the receptors is a woman younger than 35 in good health and CMV-seropositive.

The chain links TRBV6-1 to TRBJ1-5; no firm D call. From germline, CDR1 is MNHNS and CDR2 SASEGT. V was shortened by 4 bases and J by 9 bases, with 13 bases between the two germline ends. The CDR3 is 13 amino acids. The chain's CDR3 is CASSGAGAGPQHF. The DNA of the CDR3 is TGTGCCAGCAGTGGGGCCGGCGCTGGGCCCCAGCATTTT.

V usage is TRBV18 and J usage is TRBJ1-3; TRBD1 agrees at 8 bases. J was trimmed by 0 bases and V by 1 base; bases with no gene match: 5. CDR1 and CDR2 from the germline V gene are KGHSH and LQKENI. The CDR3 is 17 residues long. The CDR3 DNA sequence: TGTGCCAGCTCACCACTCGAGACAGGGGCCTCTGGAAACACCATATATTTT. This gives the protein CASSPLETGASGNTIYF.

V usage is TRBV7-3 and J usage is TRBJ2-2, with 7 bases that match TRBD1. V gave up 8 bases and J gave up 2 bases; unmatched junction bases: 5. The CDR3 has 14 residues. Germline assignment: CDR1 SGHTA and CDR2 FQGTGA. CDR3 sequence (DNA): TGTGCCAGCGCCAGACAGGGCAACACCGGGGAGCTGTTTTTT. It yields the protein CASARQGNTGELFF.

This chain connects TRBV5-1 to TRBJ1-1; 8 bases are a match to TRBD1. Germline CDR1 SGHRS, CDR2 YFSETQ. The CDR3 loop spans 13 amino acids. V lost 4 bases to trimming and J lost 6 bases; unmatched junction nucleotides: 5. The CDR3 loop is CASSLIQGAEAFF. DNA for the CDR3: TGCGCCAGCAGCCTGATACAGGGGGCTGAAGCTTTCTTT.

DNA for the CDR3: TGTGCCAGTAGCAGGACTAGCGGGAGCAGGGTGAATGAGCAGTTCTTC. Its translation is CASSRTSGSRVNEQFF. V usage is TRBV19 and J usage is TRBJ2-1; 13 positions match TRBD2. The germline gives CDR1 LNHDA, CDR2 SQIVND (reference sequence). The CDR3 has 16 amino acids. Trimming removed 6 bases from V and 7 bases from J; junction bases left unmatched: 9.

The rearrangement joins TRBV5-1 to TRBJ2-5; 7 bases match TRBD1. After removal of 5 bases from V and 2 bases from J, the junction contained 6 bases not matched to a gene. The CDR3 has 14 residues. Germline assignment: CDR1 SGHRS and CDR2 YFSETQ. CDR3 DNA sequence: TGCGCCAGCAGACGGACAGGCCTACAAGAGACCCAGTACTTC. This encodes CASRRTGLQETQYF.

The CDR3 protein is CASSLQGNSNTEAFF. CDR3 DNA sequence: TGTGCCAGCAGTTTACAGGGGAATTCGAACACTGAAGCTTTCTTT. The rearrangement uses TRBV27 and TRBJ1-1; tentative D call: TRBD1 (6 bases). The CDR3 has 15 residues. Trimming pared 2 bases from V and 1 base from J, leaving 11 bases between. Germline values: CDR1 MNHEY, CDR2 SMNVEV (reference sequence).

This chain joins TRBV6-1 and TRBJ1-5; perhaps TRBD1 as D (5 bases). The V gene lost 8 bases and the J gene lost 7 bases, with 12 bases spanning the gap. In germline, CDR1 is MNHNS, CDR2 SASEGT. This CDR3 has 12 residues. The CDR3 spells CASGTGGQPQHF. Here the CDR3 DNA reads TGTGCCAGCGGGACGGGGGGACAGCCCCAGCATTTT.

The chain carries TRBV15 and TRBJ2-7; 9 nucleotides line up with TRBD1. Looked up from germline, CDR1 is LNHNV and CDR2 is YYDKDF (reference sequence). V was pared by 1 base and J by 4 bases, with 11 bases of the junction left unmatched. The CDR3 totals 17 residues. The CDR3 is CATSRGATGTGSYEQYF. DNA for the CDR3: TGTGCCACCAGCAGAGGTGCGACCGGGACAGGGTCGTACGAGCAGTACTTC.

The V gene is TRBV13, the J gene TRBJ2-5, with D uncertain. The V end was cut by 5 bases, the J end by 4 bases, with 8 bases between. The CDR3 is 12 residues long. CDR1 is PRHDT, CDR2 FYEKMQ, per germline (reference sequence). CDR3 sequence: CASSARGETQYF. The CDR3 DNA follows: TGTGCCAGCAGCGCACGAGGAGAGACCCAGTACTTC. The whole variable domain, remainder taken from reference TRBV13 and TRBJ2-5, is AAGVIQSPRHLIKEKRETATLKCYPIPRHDTVYWYQQGPGQDPQFLISFYEKMQSDKGSIPDRFSAQQFSDYHSELNMSSLELGDSALYFCASSARGETQYFGPGTRLLVL.

This CDR3 reads CASRTTGKNQPQHF. As DNA, the CDR3 is TGTGCCAGCAGAACAACAGGGAAGAATCAGCCCCAGCATTTT. This chain uses TRBV6-5 with TRBJ1-5; weak D call: TRBD1 (6 bases). The germline V gene encodes CDR1 MNHEY and CDR2 SVGAGI. The CDR3 length is 14 residues. Trimming took off 6 bases at V and 4 bases at J, with 13 bases between the two ends.

The chain couples TRBV18 to TRBJ1-5; weak D call: TRBD1 (5 bases). CDR1 and CDR2 (germline): KGHSH, LQKENI. V was shortened by 3 bases and J by 0 bases, with 12 bases between the two germline ends. The length of the CDR3 is 16 residues. CDR3 nucleotides: TGTGCCAGCTCACCCTCTGGGGCAAATAGCAATCAGCCCCAGCATTTT. It encodes CASSPSGANSNQPQHF.